A single sample is the source of the 28 T cell receptor beta chains below, sequenced in a study of cytomegalovirus exposure and HLA in healthy donors. Method: immunoSEQ multiplex PCR; TCRdb's copy keeps in-frame clones and lacks some. Among approximately 220,000 clones listed, just over 90% were seen once. Source material: PBMCs. Receptor source: a woman under 30 in good health and CMV-seronegative.

The genes are TRBV19 and TRBJ2-7; D might be TRBD1 (6 bases). The CDR3 consists of 15 residues. Trimming removed 3 bases at V and 7 bases at J, with 19 bases between. Germline V gene data show CDR1 as LNHDA and CDR2 as SQIVND (reference sequence). CDR3 amino acids: CASSILQGRTEEQYF. In DNA form, the CDR3 reads TGTGCCAGTAGTATTCTACAGGGAAGAACGGAGGAGCAGTACTTC.

The V and J genes are TRBV27 and TRBJ2-1, with 10 bases fitting TRBD2. Germline V gives CDR1 MNHEY, CDR2 SMNVEV (reference sequence). The CDR3 length is 18 residues. Trimming took 5 bases from V and 6 from J; bases not matched to a gene: 16. The CDR3 nucleotides are TGTGCCAGCAGTCCGCGCCTGACTAGCGGGCGTAGGTCCAATGAGCAGTTCTTC. Protein sequence: CASSPRLTSGRRSNEQFF.

V gene TRBV4-1 combines with J gene TRBJ1-1; D unresolved. V dropped 1 base and J dropped 1 base, with 10 bases sitting between them. The CDR3 has 15 residues. Germline V CDR1 and CDR2: MGHRA, YSYEKL. The CDR3 region is CASSQVRSTNTEAFF. The DNA of the CDR3 is TGCGCCAGCAGCCAAGTCCGATCTACGAACACTGAAGCTTTCTTT.

The chain links TRBV7-9 to TRBJ2-7, with D maybe TRBD2 (7 bases). CDR1 and CDR2 (germline): SEHNR, FQNEAQ (reference sequence). The CDR3 spans 14 residues. V lost 1 base and J 6 bases, leaving 13 bases between the germline ends. CDR3 sequence reads: CASSLDGGTTEQYF. DNA of the CDR3: TGTGCCAGCAGCTTAGACGGGGGGACAACCGAGCAGTACTTC.

The chain combines TRBV9 with TRBJ2-1; 8 bases align to TRBD2. V was clipped by 3 bases and J by 7 bases; unmatched bases: 12. Germline V gene lookup returns CDR1 SGDLS and CDR2 YYNGEE. The CDR3 covers 16 residues. The CDR3 reads CASSGSSGLGGNEQFF. The CDR3 DNA reads as TGTGCCAGCAGCGGTTCCTCGGGACTAGGGGGGAATGAGCAGTTCTTC.

The chain links TRBV27 to TRBJ1-1; 7 bases agree with TRBD1. Trimming cost V 3 bases and J 4 bases; bases outside gene matches: 17. There are 18 residues in the CDR3. Germline-derived CDR1 and CDR2 are MNHEY and SMNVEV (reference sequence). The CDR3 is CASSFSPLFRGPSTEAFF. DNA for the CDR3: TGTGCCAGCAGTTTTTCGCCCTTGTTTAGGGGGCCAAGCACTGAAGCTTTCTTT.

This rearrangement joins TRBV28 to TRBJ1-6; D may be TRBD1 (6 bases). Trimming removed 8 bases at V and 7 bases at J, with 18 bases between. The CDR3 spans 15 residues. CDR1 is MDHEN and CDR2 is SYDVKM in the germline V gene. This CDR3 is CASHALTGNNSPLHF. As DNA, the CDR3 is TGTGCCAGCCACGCCCTTACAGGGAACAATTCACCCCTCCACTTT.

The rearrangement uses TRBV10-3 and TRBJ2-7, with D tentatively TRBD2 (6 bases). CDR1 ENHRY and CDR2 SYGVKD come from the germline V gene. The CDR3 spans 14 residues. V was clipped by 4 bases and J by 3 bases, with 13 bases between them. CDR3 in amino acids: CAISAFGLLYEQYF. CDR3 DNA sequence: TGTGCCATCAGTGCTTTCGGACTACTCTACGAGCAGTACTTC.

The genes are TRBV10-2 and TRBJ2-7; TRBD2 agrees at 9 bases. The germline gives CDR1 WSHSY, CDR2 SAAADI. CDR3 size: 12 residues. V was clipped by 4 bases and J by 5 bases; unmatched bases: 0. The CDR3, as DNA: TGCGCCAGCAGTGTAGCGGGAGACGAGCAGTACTTC. This gives the protein CASSVAGDEQYF.

The V call is TRBV28, the J call TRBJ2-7, with D perhaps TRBD2 (6 bases). This CDR3 has 13 residues. V gave up 5 bases and J gave up 5 bases, with 13 bases separating them. Germline-derived CDR1 and CDR2 are MDHEN and SYDVKM. The CDR3 reads CASSPGTPHEQYF. In DNA, the CDR3 is TGTGCCAGCAGTCCCGGGACTCCTCACGAGCAGTACTTC.

This clone was found once. This CDR3 is also generated by other DNA sequences in the sample. The chain is built from TRBV28 and TRBJ1-5, with unresolved D. CDR1 is MDHEN and CDR2 is SYDVKM in the germline V gene. The CDR3 is 14 amino acids. The V and J ends lost 3 bases and 2 bases respectively, with 8 bases between them. The CDR3 protein is CASSLGQGNQPQHF. Written as DNA, the CDR3 is TGTGCCAGCAGTTTGGGCCAGGGCAATCAGCCCCAGCATTTT. The variable domain in full, completed from reference TRBV28 and TRBJ1-5, reads DVKVTQSSRYLVKRTGEKVFLECVQDMDHENMFWYRQDPGLGLRLIYFSYDVKMKEKGDIPEGYSVSREKKERFSLILESASTNQTSMYLCASSLGQGNQPQHFGDGTRLSIL.

CDR3 in amino acids: CAISESDRDRQPQHF. CDR3 DNA: TGTGCCATCAGTGAGTCGGACAGGGACCGCCAGCCCCAGCATTTT. This chain links TRBV10-3 with TRBJ1-5; 8 bases are shared with TRBD1. Germline assignment: CDR1 ENHRY and CDR2 SYGVKD. This CDR3 has 15 amino acids. The J segment lost 7 bases and the V segment lost 0 bases, leaving 5 bases of the junction unmatched.

The chain uses TRBV20-1 and TRBJ2-7; weak D call: TRBD2 (6 bases). V lost 5 bases and J 11 bases, leaving 16 bases between the germline ends. The CDR3 length is 11 residues. The germline CDR1 and CDR2 sequences are DFQATT and SNEGSKA (reference sequence). CDR3: CSAQEAGREYF. The DNA of the CDR3 is TGCAGTGCTCAAGAAGCGGGCAGGGAGTACTTC.

Here the CDR3 reads CASSLMGNTEAFF. CDR3 coding DNA: TGTGCCAGCAGCTTAATGGGCAACACTGAAGCTTTCTTT. The chain links TRBV7-3 to TRBJ1-1; D uncertain. V was clipped by 1 base and J by 2 bases, with 5 bases between them. Germline CDR1 is SGHTA and CDR2 is FQGTGA. The CDR3 loop spans 13 amino acids.

CDR3 amino acids: CASSPDRVTTF. In DNA, the CDR3 is TGTGCCTCTTCCCCGGACAGGGTTACGACCTTC. V is TRBV28 and J is TRBJ1-2, with 8 bases fitting TRBD1. V lost 11 bases and J lost 14; bases outside the gene matches: 13. The CDR3 extends over 11 amino acids. Per germline, CDR1 MDHEN and CDR2 SYDVKM.

The DNA for the CDR3 is TGTGCCATCAGTATGGACAGCTGGGAGCAGCCCCAGCATTTT. Translating it yields CAISMDSWEQPQHF. The gene calls are TRBV10-3 and TRBJ1-5; weak D call: TRBD1 (6 bases). Trimming took off 5 bases at V and 7 bases at J, with 15 bases between the two ends. Germline CDR1 ENHRY, CDR2 SYGVKD. The CDR3 is 14 residues long.

This chain links TRBV6-1 with TRBJ1-2; TRBD1 is a possible D gene (6 bases). V shed 5 bases and J shed 7 bases, with 11 bases lying between them. The CDR3 sequence is 12 residues long. Germline V gene data show CDR1 as MNHNS and CDR2 as SASEGT. CDR3 DNA sequence: TGTGCCAGCAGTCACAGGGCGGGTGGCTACACCTTC. This sequence encodes CASSHRAGGYTF.

The J gene is TRBJ2-7, the V gene TRBV5-1, with 8 bases fitting TRBD2. The V and J ends lost 5 bases and 0 bases, in that order; junction bases with no gene match: 10. Germline V gene data show CDR1 as SGHRS and CDR2 as YFSETQ. There are 16 residues in the CDR3. CDR3 protein: CASRWTASGSSYEQYF. CDR3 DNA sequence: TGCGCCAGCAGGTGGACGGCTAGCGGGTCCTCCTACGAGCAGTACTTC.

V and J are TRBV25-1 and TRBJ1-1; no firm D call. This CDR3 region has 11 residues. Trimming took 8 bases from V and 11 from J, leaving 15 bases between them. Per the germline V gene, CDR1 is MGHDK and CDR2 is SYGVNS. CDR3 sequence (DNA): TGTGCCAGCGACTCGGGAAAGACGGCTTTCTTT. Protein: CASDSGKTAFF.

The chain has TRBV6-1 and TRBJ2-2; 11 bases match TRBD1. CDR3 length: 15 amino acids. The germline V gene encodes CDR1 MNHNS and CDR2 SASEGT. V lost 5 bases to trimming and J lost 3 bases; unmatched junction nucleotides: 2. In nucleotides, the CDR3 is TGTGCCAGCAGTAGGACAGGGGGCGACACCGGGGAGCTGTTTTTT. Translation gives CASSRTGGDTGELFF.

The chain couples TRBV6-5 to TRBJ1-2; D unresolved. The CDR3 extends over 14 amino acids. CDR1 is MNHEY and CDR2 is SVGAGI in the germline V gene. Trimming stripped 5 bases from V and 3 bases from J, with 13 bases between. CDR3 DNA sequence: TGTGCCAGCAGTCTTTCTAAGTTGGACTATGGCTACACCTTC. Translating gives CASSLSKLDYGYTF.

The chain combines TRBV30 with TRBJ2-1; D remains unclear. V was cut by 1 base and J by 3 bases, with 7 bases left in between. The CDR3 runs to 13 residues. Per the germline V gene, CDR1 is GTSNPN and CDR2 is SVGIG (reference sequence). CDR3 residues: CAWSGAIYNEQFF. CDR3 in DNA: TGTGCCTGGAGTGGGGCGATCTACAATGAGCAGTTCTTC.

The chain is built from TRBV15 and TRBJ2-7; D is perhaps TRBD2 (6 bases). Per germline, CDR1 LNHNV and CDR2 YYDKDF (reference sequence). This CDR3 has 14 residues. V lost 0 bases, J lost 3 bases, and 9 bases lay in between. Written as DNA, the CDR3 is TGTGCCACCAGCAGAGATCGGGGGAGCTACGAGCAGTACTTC. Translated: CATSRDRGSYEQYF.

This chain uses TRBV5-6 with TRBJ2-5; tentative D call: TRBD2 (6 bases). CDR1 is SGHDT, CDR2 YYEEEE, per germline. V lost 1 base and J 3 bases, leaving 10 bases between the germline ends. This CDR3 region has 14 residues. In nucleotides, the CDR3 is TGTGCCAGCAGCTTGTCCGGGAGTAAAGAGACCCAGTACTTC. It codes for CASSLSGSKETQYF. Variable domain in full (rest from reference TRBV5-6 and TRBJ2-5): DAGVTQSPTHLIKTRGQQVTLRCSPKSGHDTVSWYQQALGQGPQFIFQYYEEEERQRGNFPDRFSGHQFPNYSSELNVNALLLGDSALYLCASSLSGSKETQYFGPGTRLLVL.

The CDR3 bases are TGCAGCGTTGAAGAGACAGGGGAATATGGCTACACCTTC. Amino acid sequence: CSVEETGEYGYTF. The chain combines TRBV29-1 with TRBJ1-2; 8 nucleotides align to TRBD1. The V gene end was trimmed by 0 bases and the J gene end by 5 bases; junction bases not matched to a gene: 2. This CDR3 contains 13 residues. Germline V gene sequence: CDR1 SQVTM, CDR2 ANQGSEA.

This clone occurred once. The CDR3, as DNA: TGTGCCTGGAGTTGGTACCGGGACTACGGGGAGCAGTACTTC. This encodes CAWSWYRDYGEQYF. This chain links TRBV30 with TRBJ2-7, with TRBD2 matching 7 bases. V trimming: 2 bases; J trimming: 7 bases; junction bases outside the gene matches: 11. The germline CDR1 and CDR2 sequences are GTSNPN and SVGIG (reference sequence). CDR3 size: 14 residues.

This sequence joins TRBV5-1 and TRBJ2-2; maybe TRBD1 (7 bases). The germline V gene has CDR1 SGHRS and CDR2 YFSETQ. The CDR3 has 16 residues. Trimming took off 4 bases at V and 2 bases at J, with 15 bases between the two ends. Here the CDR3 reads CASSGGTASNTGELFF. The CDR3 bases are TGCGCCAGCAGCGGCGGGACAGCTAGCAACACCGGGGAGCTGTTTTTT. Full variable domain (rest looked up from reference TRBV5-1 and TRBJ2-2): KAGVTQTPRYLIKTRGQQVTLSCSPISGHRSVSWYQQTPGQGLQFLFEYFSETQRNKGNFPGRFSGRQFSNSRSEMNVSTLELGDSALYLCASSGGTASNTGELFFGEGSRLTVL.

The chain has TRBV5-1 and TRBJ1-1, with D unresolved. The CDR3 runs to 16 residues. Germline lookup yields CDR1 SGHRS and CDR2 YFSETQ. V shed 4 bases and J shed 2 bases, with 18 bases lying between them. CDR3 region: CASSADGGGLNTEAFF. CDR3 DNA sequence: TGCGCCAGCAGCGCGGATGGTGGCGGCTTAAACACTGAAGCTTTCTTT.